Presented here are 3 T cell receptor beta chains from one specimen sequenced in a study of CD8 T cells in ankylosing spondylitis. Each CDR3 protein is one row after TCRdb ran MiXCR on the 5' RACE reads. Of 80,000 to 90,000 distinct CDR3 sequences in the sample, 27% were seen once. Sequenced sample: blood, either unsorted or a sorted T cell fraction (not recorded which). These receptors were taken from a male donor with ankylosing spondylitis or in good health (not recorded which).

The gene calls are TRBV28 and TRBJ1-5; D unresolved. CDR3 length: 12 residues. The germline V and J ends were trimmed by 11 bases and 4 bases, with 12 bases remaining between them. Per germline, CDR1 MDHEN and CDR2 SYDVKM. DNA for the CDR3: TGTGCCGCGGAACAGTTTAATCAGCCCCAGCATTTT. It yields the protein CAAEQFNQPQHF. Based on the CDR3 plus reference TRBV28 and TRBJ1-5, the full variable domain is DVKVTQSSRYLVKRTGEKVFLECVQDMDHENMFWYRQDPGLGLRLIYFSYDVKMKEKGDIPEGYSVSREKKERFSLILESASTNQTSMYLCAAEQFNQPQHFGDGTRLSIL.

V and J are TRBV5-5 and TRBJ2-1; TRBD1 might be the D (6 bases). This CDR3 is built from 15 residues. Germline V gives CDR1 SGHKS, CDR2 YYEKEE (reference sequence). The V gene lost 1 base and the J gene lost 3 bases, with 11 bases spanning the gap. The CDR3 spells CASSLSGRGYNEQFF. The CDR3 DNA follows: TGTGCCAGCAGCTTGTCGGGCAGGGGCTACAATGAGCAGTTCTTC.

This clonotype was recorded a few times. CDR3 loop: CASSLYAGVTYNEQFF. In DNA form, the CDR3 reads TGTGCCAGCAGCTTATACGCAGGGGTCACCTACAATGAGCAGTTCTTC. The V and J genes are TRBV7-3 and TRBJ2-1, with D possibly TRBD1 on 6 matching bases. The CDR3 has 16 residues. Trimming stripped 2 bases from V and 2 bases from J, with 13 bases between. CDR1 and CDR2 from the germline V gene are SGHTA and FQGTGA.